Listed below are T cell receptor beta chains from one sample, sequenced in a study of blood T cell repertoires in COVID-19. Method: immunoSEQ multiplex PCR; TCRdb's copy keeps in-frame clones and lacks some. The sample shows 60,000 to 85,000 clones, roughly nine tenths of them seen only once. The sample consisted of peripheral blood. These receptors were obtained from a woman aged 45-65 years with active COVID-19. Both conserved end residues are part of each CDR3. The D gene is left open where the match is weak. For some rows the clone size is stated as once, few or many, or as a class when expanded; others skip it.

TRBJ2-1 TRBV28 NA TRBD2 TGTGCCAGCAGTTCTCCGGGACTAGCGGTTGACGAGCAGTTCTTC CASSSPGLAVDEQFF
TRBJ2-1 TRBV12-3/TRBV12-4 NA TRBD2 TGTGCCAGCAGTTTCAGCGGGGGCGGTGAGCAGTTCTTC CASSFSGGGEQFF
TRBJ2-3 TRBV7-9 NA TRBD2 TGTGCCAGCAGGAAACAAGCCCAGGGAGGGAGCACAGATACGCAGTATTTT CASRKQAQGGSTDTQYF
TRBJ2-1 TRBV19 NA NA TGTGCCAGTTGCCGCGGCTCCTACAATGAGCAGTTCTTC CASCRGSYNEQFF
TRBJ1-2 TRBV19 once NA TGTGCCACTACGACCGGAGCTAACTATGGCTACACCTTC CATTTGANYGYTF
TRBJ1-1 TRBV18 NA NA TGTGCCAGCTCACCGGCGACAGGGAACACTGAAGCTTTCTTT CASSPATGNTEAFF
TRBJ1-6 TRBV6-5 NA NA TGTGCCAGCAGTTACTCGAAGGCAGGGTGGTTTTCACCCCTCCACTTT CASSYSKAGWFSPLHF
TRBJ2-2 TRBV5-6 NA NA TGTGCCAGCAGCTTCCTGGGGGGTACCGGGGAGCTGTTTTTT CASSFLGGTGELFF
TRBJ2-2 TRBV13 NA NA TGTGCCAGCAGCGGGCATAGTCGTCCCGGGGAGCTGTTTTTT CASSGHSRPGELFF
TRBJ2-7 TRBV6-6 few NA TGTGCCAGCAGTTACGCTCTGGGGCAGGCCACCTACGAGCAGTACTTC CASSYALGQATYEQYF
TRBJ1-1 TRBV7-9 NA NA TGTGCCAGTCAGGGTCGGGACACTGAAGCTTTCTTT CASQGRDTEAFF
TRBJ1-5 TRBV3-1/TRBV3-2 NA TRBD1 TGTGCCAGCAGCCAAGAGACAGGGAGCAATCAGCCCCAGCATTTT CASSQETGSNQPQHF
TRBJ2-1 TRBV6-1 few TRBD2 TGTGCCAGCAGTGAAGGCCCGAGGAGACTAGCGGGAGTGGACAATGAGCAGTTCTTC CASSEGPRRLAGVDNEQFF
TRBJ2-5 TRBV4-2 NA NA TGTGCCAGCAGCCAAGCGGGGTGGGGGGTACCCGGGCAAGAGACCCAGTACTTC CASSQAGWGVPGQETQYF
TRBJ2-7 TRBV7-2 NA TRBD2 TGTGCCAGCAGCTTCCCGGGACTAGCGGACTACGAGCAGTACTTC CASSFPGLADYEQYF
TRBJ2-2 TRBV5-1 NA NA TGCGCCAGCAGCTTGCGCACAGGAGACACCGGGGAGCTGTTTTTT CASSLRTGDTGELFF
TRBJ2-1 TRBV2 NA NA TGTGCCAGCAGTGACCCCCAAATCGGGACTGTAAGTGAGTTCTTC CASSDPQIGTVSEFF
TRBJ1-1 TRBV6-1 NA NA TGTGCCAGCAGTGAACGTCCAGAGAACACTGAAGCTTTCTTT CASSERPENTEAFF
TRBJ1-2 TRBV12-3/TRBV12-4 NA NA TGTGCCAGCAAGTTAGCTAACTATGGCTACACCTTC CASKLANYGYTF
TRBJ1-6 TRBV7-2 NA NA TGTGCCAGCAGCTTGGGCAGGTTTAGCTCCTATAATTCACCCCTCCACTTT CASSLGRFSSYNSPLHF
TRBJ2-7 TRBV19 NA NA TGTGCCAGTAGGGGGGCAGGCCACTACGAGCAGTACTTC CASRGAGHYEQYF
TRBJ1-6 TRBV18 NA TRBD1 TGTGCCAGCTCACCGGGACAGGTGAATTCACCCCTCCACTTT CASSPGQVNSPLHF
TRBJ1-3 TRBV12-3/TRBV12-4 NA NA TGTGCCAGCAGTTTAGAGGAGGGCACCATATATTTT CASSLEEGTIYF
TRBJ2-1 TRBV10-2 NA NA TGCGCCAGCACGGGGACGGGGGAATATATCATTAATGAGCAGTTCTTC CASTGTGEYIINEQFF
TRBJ1-5 TRBV27 NA NA TGTGCCAGCAGTTTTAGGAGGGACAATCAGCCCCAGCATTTT CASSFRRDNQPQHF
TRBJ1-1 TRBV10-3 NA TRBD1 TGTGCCATCAGTGAGGCTTCAGGGGGGACTGAAGCTTTCTTT CAISEASGGTEAFF
TRBJ2-3 TRBV29-1 NA TRBD2 TGCAGCGTTGACGCGGGGGTAAGGGGTGGTACAGATACGCAGTATTTT CSVDAGVRGGTDTQYF
TRBJ2-3 TRBV19 NA NA TGTGCCAGTAGTATCTCTAACAGCCCTGCAGATACGCAGTATTTT CASSISNSPADTQYF
TRBJ2-1 TRBV29-1 NA TRBD1 TGCAGCGTAGTGACAGGGTACCTTGGTGAGCAGTTCTTC CSVVTGYLGEQFF
TRBJ1-2 TRBV7-3 few TRBD1 TGTGCCAGCCGGGACAGGGCTAACTATGGCTACACCTTC CASRDRANYGYTF
TRBJ2-7 TRBV6-6 NA TRBD2 TGTGCCAGCAGCCGGGGGGGACTAGCATCCTACGAGCAGTACTTC CASSRGGLASYEQYF
TRBJ1-5 TRBV7-8 NA NA TGTGCCAGCAGCTTAAGGGCAGGGGAGAGTCAGCCCCAGCATTTT CASSLRAGESQPQHF
TRBJ1-2 TRBV6-1 NA NA TGTGCCAGCAGTGATGGGACTCACTATGGCTACACCTTC CASSDGTHYGYTF
TRBJ1-5 TRBV27 NA NA TGTGCCAGCAGTTCCATTGGCGGGCGATATAGCAATCAGCCCCAGCATTTT CASSSIGGRYSNQPQHF
TRBJ2-1 TRBV7-3 NA TRBD2 TGTGCCAGCAGCTTGACTAGCGGGAGGGCCCTCGGGAATGAGCAGTTCTTC CASSLTSGRALGNEQFF
TRBJ2-1 TRBV5-5 NA TRBD1 TGTGCCAGCAGCTGGGCCGGGACAGGGGGCAATGAGCAGTTCTTC CASSWAGTGGNEQFF
TRBJ1-2 TRBV12-5 once NA TGTGCTAGTGGTTTGGTACTTGGGGTTGGGAGCTATGGCTACACCTTC CASGLVLGVGSYGYTF
TRBJ2-1 TRBV15 NA NA TGTGCCACCAGCAGGGCACTACCGGGTATTGATTTAAATGAGCAGTTCTTC CATSRALPGIDLNEQFF
TRBJ1-2 TRBV5-1 NA TRBD1 TGCGCCAGCAGCTTGGACTCAGGGGGCGTCGGAGGCTACACCTTC CASSLDSGGVGGYTF
TRBJ2-7 TRBV11-2 NA NA TGTGCCAGCAGCTTTTCACAGGACGGCTCCTACGAGCAGTACTTC CASSFSQDGSYEQYF
TRBJ1-5 TRBV28 NA NA TGTGCCAGCAGTTCCCACAGAGAGACAGAGCTGGAGCCCCAGCATTTT CASSSHRETELEPQHF
TRBJ2-2 TRBV7-6 NA TRBD2 TGTGCCAGCAGCTTAGTGTCTAGCGGGAGGAACACCGGGGAGCTGTTTTTT CASSLVSSGRNTGELFF
TRBJ2-7 TRBV6-5 NA TRBD2 TGTGCCAGCCGTCCCCCGGCGGGAGGGTCCTACGAGCAGTACTTC CASRPPAGGSYEQYF